These 27 T cell receptor beta chains came from one sample sequenced in a study of vaccination and CD4 T cells after COVID-19. Regarding time point: late sampling 161 to 241 days after vaccination in three convalescent patients. TCRdb independently ran MiXCR on the PCR reads; one entry per CDR3 protein. The table lists 25,000 to 35,000 distinct CDR3 sequences, about 49% of them singletons. Here the sequenced sample was CD4+ T cells from blood, taken about 7 months after SARS-CoV-2 vaccination. The receptor source for this set is a human donor who had recovered from COVID-19.

A few counts support this clonotype. This chain connects TRBV7-9 to TRBJ1-1; no firm D call. In germline, CDR1 is SEHNR, CDR2 FQNEAQ (reference sequence). Trimming cost V 8 bases and J 0 bases, with 7 bases left between them. There are 12 residues in the CDR3. The CDR3 DNA sequence: TGTGCCAGCGATAAGGTGAACACTGAAGCTTTCTTT. Translating gives CASDKVNTEAFF.

The CDR3 DNA sequence: TGTGCCAGCAGTGAGAACACTGAAGCTTTCTTT. It translates to CASSENTEAFF. V usage is TRBV7-2 and J usage is TRBJ1-1; D not resolved. The V gene lost 6 bases and the J gene lost 1 base, with 3 bases spanning the gap. The V gene's germline CDR1 is SGHTA and CDR2 FQGNSA. The CDR3 totals 11 residues.

The CDR3 region is CASSDSSENTGELFF. In DNA form, the CDR3 reads TGTGCCAGCAGTGACTCCTCTGAGAACACCGGGGAGCTGTTTTTT. The chain uses TRBV6-4 and TRBJ2-2; D uncertain. Trimming took off 0 bases at V and 1 base at J, with 6 bases between the two ends. The CDR3 loop spans 15 amino acids. CDR1 is MRHNA and CDR2 is SNTAGT in the germline V gene.

This clonotype has only a few counts. The gene calls are TRBV28 and TRBJ1-2; the D gene is possibly TRBD1 (5 bases). Trimming stripped 6 bases from V and 6 bases from J, with 5 bases between. CDR3 length: 10 residues. Germline lookup yields CDR1 MDHEN and CDR2 SYDVKM. CDR3 bases: TGTGCCAGCAGGGACAATGGCTACACCTTC. Amino acid sequence: CASRDNGYTF.

V gene TRBV20-1 combines with J gene TRBJ2-1; no clear D gene. V shed 5 bases and J shed 5 bases, with 10 bases lying between them. The length of the CDR3 is 12 residues. Germline CDR1 DFQATT, CDR2 SNEGSKA (reference sequence). The CDR3 loop is CSAQSPDNEQFF. In nucleotides, the CDR3 is TGCAGTGCTCAGTCCCCAGACAATGAGCAGTTCTTC.

This clonotype has more than one count but fewer than ten. CDR3 region: CASSEATQGLPDTQYF. CDR3 in DNA: TGTGCCAGCAGTGAAGCGACACAGGGTTTGCCAGATACGCAGTATTTT. This chain uses TRBV6-1 with TRBJ2-3; TRBD1 is a possible D gene (6 bases). Trimming took 0 bases from V and 4 from J, leaving 14 bases between them. Germline V gives CDR1 MNHNS, CDR2 SASEGT. CDR3 size: 16 residues.

This chain links TRBV12-3 or TRBV12-4 with TRBJ2-3; 7 bases agree with TRBD1. This CDR3 spans 14 amino acids. The V and J ends lost 4 bases and 5 bases, in that order; junction bases with no gene match: 6. Written as DNA, the CDR3 is TGTGCCAGCAGTTCTACAGGGGCTGAAGATACGCAGTATTTT. Its translation is CASSSTGAEDTQYF.

The genes are TRBV27 and TRBJ2-7; 7 positions match TRBD2. Germline V CDR1 and CDR2: MNHEY, SMNVEV (reference sequence). V shed 3 bases and J 4 bases; nucleotides not matched to a gene: 12. The CDR3 is 16 amino acids. CDR3 sequence reads: CASSFRGSALGYEQYF. The CDR3, as DNA: TGTGCCAGCAGTTTTCGCGGGAGTGCCTTGGGATACGAGCAGTACTTC.

The chain is built from TRBV20-1 and TRBJ2-1; D remains unclear. Germline V gene lookup returns CDR1 DFQATT and CDR2 SNEGSKA (reference sequence). V dropped 8 bases and J dropped 8 bases, with 7 bases sitting between them. The CDR3 length is 9 residues. The CDR3 spells CSPQHEQFF. The CDR3 DNA reads TGCAGTCCCCAACATGAGCAGTTCTTC.

The V gene is TRBV6-1, the J gene TRBJ1-1, with TRBD1 matching over 9 bases. V trimming: 6 bases; J trimming: 5 bases; junction bases outside the gene matches: 7. The germline V gene has CDR1 MNHNS and CDR2 SASEGT. The CDR3 contains 14 residues. CDR3 sequence reads: CASRAQGAWTEAFF. CDR3 DNA: TGTGCCAGCAGGGCACAGGGGGCGTGGACTGAAGCTTTCTTT.

The V call is TRBV20-1, the J call TRBJ2-6; D perhaps matches TRBD2 (5 bases). The CDR3 loop spans 20 amino acids. Germline CDR1 DFQATT, CDR2 SNEGSKA (reference sequence). Trimming shortened V by 1 base and J by 0 bases, and 22 bases separated the two germline ends. CDR3 residues: CSARVYRQIPEDSGANVLTF. CDR3 DNA sequence: TGCAGTGCTAGAGTTTACAGACAAATACCGGAGGACTCTGGGGCCAACGTCCTGACTTTC.

The V and J genes are TRBV2 and TRBJ2-1, with TRBD2 matching over 7 bases. This CDR3 is built from 15 residues. J gave up 4 bases and V 5 bases, and 8 bases lay outside the gene matches. Looked up from germline, CDR1 is SNHLY and CDR2 is FYNNEI. CDR3 residues: CASSRLALSYNEQFF. The CDR3 DNA is TGTGCCAGCAGTAGACTAGCCCTATCTTACAATGAGCAGTTCTTC.

V and J are TRBV5-6 and TRBJ1-5; possible D gene TRBD1, 6 bases. Trimming removed 6 bases at V and 2 bases at J, with 12 bases between. CDR1 and CDR2 (germline): SGHDT, YYEEEE. The CDR3 contains 14 residues. The CDR3 DNA sequence: TGTGCCAGCACCCAGGGGACGGGCAATCAGCCCCAGCATTTT. Translation gives CASTQGTGNQPQHF. The whole variable domain, filled in from reference TRBV5-6 and TRBJ1-5, reads DAGVTQSPTHLIKTRGQQVTLRCSPKSGHDTVSWYQQALGQGPQFIFQYYEEEERQRGNFPDRFSGHQFPNYSSELNVNALLLGDSALYLCASTQGTGNQPQHFGDGTRLSIL.

This clonotype was counted a few times. The genes are TRBV10-3 and TRBJ2-3; 10 bases are a match to TRBD2. From germline, CDR1 is ENHRY and CDR2 SYGVKD. Trimming cost V 6 bases and J 0 bases; bases outside gene matches: 3. The CDR3 is made up of 15 amino acids. CDR3 region: CAISPTSGSTDTQYF. CDR3 in DNA: TGTGCCATCAGCCCGACTAGCGGGAGCACAGATACGCAGTATTTT.

The V and J genes are TRBV20-1 and TRBJ1-5; D is possibly TRBD1 (5 bases). Trimming took off 0 bases at V and 7 bases at J, with 19 bases between the two ends. Germline values: CDR1 DFQATT, CDR2 SNEGSKA (reference sequence). The CDR3 has 16 residues. This CDR3 reads CSARDPARGVLQPQHF. CDR3 coding DNA: TGCAGTGCTAGAGATCCGGCCCGGGGGGTTTTGCAGCCCCAGCATTTT.

The chain links TRBV20-1 to TRBJ2-5; 7 positions match TRBD1. The CDR3 is 14 residues long. The V segment lost 4 bases and the J segment 4 bases; nucleotides outside the gene matches: 9. Germline CDR1 reads DFQATT; CDR2 reads SNEGSKA (reference sequence). The DNA of the CDR3 is TGCAGTGCTATACAGGGGAATGTACGAGAGACCCAGTACTTC. This gives the protein CSAIQGNVRETQYF.

The genes are TRBV6-1 and TRBJ1-2; D might be TRBD1 (6 bases). Deletions cut 6 bases from V and 5 bases from J, with 22 bases between. This CDR3 region has 16 residues. Germline assignment: CDR1 MNHNS and CDR2 SASEGT. The chain's CDR3 is CASSRTGGHLGYGYTF. CDR3 nucleotides: TGTGCCAGCAGCCGAACGGGGGGACACCTTGGGTATGGCTACACCTTC.

The rearrangement uses TRBV19 and TRBJ2-7; 8 bases match TRBD2. This CDR3 is 14 amino acids long. The V segment lost 6 bases and the J segment 3 bases; nucleotides outside the gene matches: 7. Germline V gene lookup returns CDR1 LNHDA and CDR2 SQIVND (reference sequence). CDR3 loop: CASSAGGGFYEQYF. In DNA form, the CDR3 reads TGTGCCAGTAGCGCCGGGGGGGGTTTCTACGAGCAGTACTTC.

This clonotype was counted between two and nine times. The genes are TRBV27 and TRBJ1-2; D gene ambiguous. The germline V gene has CDR1 MNHEY and CDR2 SMNVEV (reference sequence). CDR3 length: 13 amino acids. The V gene lost 0 bases and the J gene lost 2 bases, with 4 bases spanning the gap. The CDR3 nucleotides read TGTGCCAGCAGTTTATCTAGGAACTATGGCTACACCTTC. Protein product: CASSLSRNYGYTF.

This clonotype was seen a few times. The rearrangement joins TRBV20-1 to TRBJ2-3, with 12 positions matching TRBD2. The junction had 0 bases not matched to a gene; V was cut back by 2 bases and J by 6 bases. This CDR3 region has 13 residues. The germline V gene encodes CDR1 DFQATT and CDR2 SNEGSKA (reference sequence). The CDR3 loop is CSARLAGGDTQYF. In DNA form, the CDR3 reads TGCAGTGCTAGACTAGCGGGGGGGGATACGCAGTATTTT.

The chain links TRBV7-8 to TRBJ1-2; D uncertain. V was trimmed by 0 bases and J by 4 bases, leaving 18 bases between them. The germline V gene encodes CDR1 SGHVS and CDR2 FQNEAQ. This CDR3 comprises 17 residues. CDR3 sequence (DNA): TGTGCCAGCAGCTTAGCAACGGGCGGATATCTGGCCTATGGCTACACCTTC. Protein: CASSLATGGYLAYGYTF.

The V gene is TRBV6-1, the J gene TRBJ2-3; 10 nucleotides line up with TRBD1. Per germline, CDR1 MNHNS and CDR2 SASEGT. The CDR3 is made up of 15 amino acids. V gave up 6 bases and J gave up 1 base; unmatched junction bases: 4. The CDR3, as DNA: TGTGCCAGCAGCACCGGGACAGGGGGCACAGATACGCAGTATTTT. Translation gives CASSTGTGGTDTQYF.

This chain joins TRBV7-8 and TRBJ2-3; D is perhaps TRBD2 (6 bases). Germline CDR1 and CDR2: SGHVS and FQNEAQ. The CDR3 covers 17 residues. Trimming removed 1 base from V and 1 base from J, with 15 bases in between. CDR3 sequence: CASSLGWGEERTDTQYF. CDR3 coding DNA: TGTGCCAGCAGCTTAGGGTGGGGGGAGGAACGCACAGATACGCAGTATTTT.

This chain joins TRBV20-1 and TRBJ1-3; D unclear. This CDR3 comprises 14 residues. Germline V gene sequence: CDR1 DFQATT, CDR2 SNEGSKA (reference sequence). V shed 5 bases and J shed 0 bases, with 11 bases lying between them. The chain's CDR3 is CSAPIPGSGNTIYF. Written as DNA, the CDR3 is TGCAGTGCTCCTATACCTGGCTCTGGAAACACCATATATTTT.

This clonotype was detected only a few times. The V gene is TRBV6-2 or TRBV6-3, the J gene TRBJ1-6; weak D call: TRBD1 (5 bases). In germline, CDR1 is MNHEY, CDR2 SVGEGT. Between the trimmed V and J ends, which lost 0 bases and 4 bases, there was a span of 10 bases. The CDR3 spans 16 residues. The CDR3: CASSYSGREYNSPLHF. The CDR3, as DNA: TGTGCCAGCAGTTACTCGGGACGGGAATATAATTCACCCCTCCACTTT.

The chain has TRBV6-2 or TRBV6-3 and TRBJ2-1; 7 bases agree with TRBD2. This CDR3 region has 14 residues. The junction had 9 bases not matched to a gene; V was cut back by 5 bases and J by 8 bases. Germline V lookup: CDR1 MNHEY, CDR2 SVGEGT. Written as DNA, the CDR3 is TGTGCCAGCAGTCTTTCGCGGGAGCGCGATGAGCAGTTCTTC. Protein product: CASSLSRERDEQFF.

V gene TRBV19 combines with J gene TRBJ1-5, with D possibly matching TRBD1 (6 bases). The CDR3 totals 17 residues. The V end was cut by 5 bases, the J end by 0 bases, with 17 bases between. Germline-derived CDR1 and CDR2 are LNHDA and SQIVND (reference sequence). CDR3 in DNA: TGTGCCAGTAGTGACATAGACAGGTCCTTTAGCAATCAGCCCCAGCATTTT. Its protein product is CASSDIDRSFSNQPQHF.